One sample yielded the 7 T cell receptor beta chains listed below, sequenced in a study of T cells in Graves' hyperthyroidism and ophthalmopathy. The source material, RNA transcripts, was used to amplify TCR beta CDR3 regions. During a first-round RT-PCR of the TCR CDR3, the HTBI primer set was used. TCRdb reprocessed the multiplex PCR reads with MiXCR, giving one entry per CDR3 protein. This table holds 650,000 to 700,000 distinct CDR3 sequences, approximately 15% found once. Sequencing used blood. The source is a man aged 45 to 65 with Graves' hyperthyroidism.

On this clonotype itself: This may arise from a read error, as a much more abundant clone is one base away. This chain links TRBV11-2 with TRBJ2-3, with D hard to call. The CDR3 covers 13 residues. Germline CDR1 is SGHAT and CDR2 is FQNNGV. The CDR3 DNA reads TGTGCCGGCAGCTTGCTAAGAACCGATACGCAGTATTTT. Translating it yields CAGSLLRTDTQYF. The whole variable domain, remainder taken from reference TRBV11-2 and TRBJ2-3, is EAGVAQSPRYKIIEKRQSVAFWCNPISGHATLYWYQQILGQGPKLLIQFQNNGVVDDSQLPKDRFSAERLKGVDSTLKIQPAKLEDSAVYLCAGSLLRTDTQYFGPGTRLTVL.

This clonotype was recorded only once. The CDR3 does not close with the conserved phenylalanine or tryptophan, likely indicating a read error. J is TRBJ1-2 and V is TRBV28, with D hard to call. In germline, CDR1 is MDHEN, CDR2 SYDVKM. V was clipped by 2 bases and J by 2 bases, with 6 bases between them. CDR3 length equals 13 residues. CDR3 sequence reads: CASSLRVNYGYTL. The CDR3 DNA sequence: TGTGCCAGCAGTTTAAGGGTAAACTATGGCTACACCCTC.

The genes are TRBV3-1 and TRBJ2-3; maybe TRBD2 (5 bases). The CDR3 totals 16 residues. Germline CDR1 LGHDT, CDR2 YNNKEL (reference sequence). Trimming left V 4 bases short and J 6 bases short, with 20 bases between. Here the CDR3 reads CASSRRAALTSDTQYF. DNA for the CDR3: TGTGCCAGCAGCCGGCGGGCCGCTTTGACCAGTGATACGCAGTATTTT.

The CDR3 nucleotides read TGCAGTGCTCAGGGGGGACCCGTCTCCTACGAGCAGTACTTC. It yields the protein CSAQGGPVSYEQYF. V is TRBV20-1 and J is TRBJ2-7; D is perhaps TRBD1 (7 bases). The CDR3 is 14 residues long. Germline CDR1 and CDR2: DFQATT and SNEGSKA (reference sequence). Trimming removed 5 bases from V and 0 bases from J, with 14 bases in between.

This clonotype occurred a few times. The chain joins TRBV6-1 to TRBJ2-7; 8 nucleotides align to TRBD2. V lost 11 bases and J lost 3; bases outside the gene matches: 3. The germline V gene encodes CDR1 MNHNS and CDR2 SASEGT. The CDR3 consists of 11 residues. CDR3 sequence (DNA): TGTGCCGTTAGCGGGAACTACGAGCAGTACTTC. Translated: CAVSGNYEQYF.

This clonotype has ten or more counts. The chain employs TRBV15 and TRBJ1-1; D may be TRBD1 (5 bases). The germline CDR1 and CDR2 sequences are LNHNV and YYDKDF (reference sequence). This CDR3 is 16 amino acids long. V was cut by 5 bases and J by 0 bases, with 16 bases left in between. CDR3 loop: CATSPQKQVMNTEAFF. The CDR3 DNA reads TGTGCCACCAGCCCCCAAAAACAGGTGATGAACACTGAAGCTTTCTTT. Supplemented by reference TRBV15 and TRBJ1-1, the full variable domain reads DAMVIQNPRYQVTQFGKPVTLSCSQTLNHNVMYWYQQKSSQAPKLLFHYYDKDFNNEADTPDNFQSRRPNTSFCFLDIRSPGLGDTAMYLCATSPQKQVMNTEAFFGQGTRLTVV.

This clonotype was found many times. The chain employs TRBV4-1 and TRBJ1-1, with a weak D call TRBD1 (5 bases). CDR3 length: 13 residues. Germline CDR1 and CDR2: MGHRA and YSYEKL. V shed 6 bases and J shed 3 bases, with 11 bases lying between them. The CDR3 spells CASSIGHDTEAFF. Here the CDR3 DNA reads TGCGCCAGCAGTATAGGACACGACACTGAAGCTTTCTTT.